This T cell receptor (beta chain) originates from a study of tumor-infiltrating lymphocytes in localized non-small cell lung cancer (dated by TCRdb to the early 2020s). With regard to the full study: The cohort covered several histologies, both smokers and never-smokers, and patients whose samples were collected after neoadjuvant chemotherapy. A total of 50 or so patients were included in the paired tumor versus uninvolved lung comparison of immunoSEQ T-cell fraction. The overall ICON cohort was composed of over a hundred surgical patients with localized non-small cell lung cancer whose tumors were resected. Each patient provided resected tumor tissue plus uninvolved lung tissue from the same patient, with the uninvolved lung tissue described as non-adjacent to the tumor. Alongside flow cytometry, multiplex immunofluorescence, RNA-seq, exome sequencing and proteomics, TCR sequencing was applied to the same patients as one of several integrated assays. Summary of the overall study and its limitations: TCR-derived T-cell fraction did not differ between the flow cytometry-defined immunotypes IM1 (good prognosis) and IM2 (poor prognosis). Because assay coverage varied across patients depending on available tissue quantity, TCR sequencing was performed for only a subset of the cohort. In line with immunofluorescence CD3 counts, TCRbeta sequencing supported higher T cell infiltration in tumors compared with uninvolved lung tissue. Because different pieces of the same tissue were used for different assays, technical variation could not be separated from intratumor heterogeneity. Recurrence-free survival showed no association with tumor T-cell fraction measured by TCR sequencing (p = 0.61).

For this clone: The clone's antigen remains unknown. The record has no base qualities; no much larger clone is one base away.

The immunoSEQ assay used for TCR sequencing gave the T-cell fraction in both tumor and uninvolved lung tissue. In the source study's methods: For survival analysis, patients were split into high (upper tertile) and low (lower two tertiles) T-cell fraction groups and compared by log-rank test. A signed-rank test was used to check for differences in T-cell fraction between paired tumor and uninvolved lung. What TCRdb holds here is the immuneACCESS table cut down to in-frame rearrangements. Part of the clones is not present; checked against another copy, under half of the missing clones reflect an unresolved V gene, and the others are unexplained. That table furnishes V, J and clone size, whereas the DNA furnished D and trimming. The sample has about 6,000 clones on record, over 65% of them singletons. Clones ranked in the top ten supply approximately 6% of the sample. Enrollment in ICON was initiated in 2016, and the last patient was enrolled in 2018. Fresh tumor and matched uninvolved tissue for in-depth immune analyses, including TCR sequencing, were collected from a subcohort of fewer than 95 patients. No cell sorting was done, and TCR sequencing was instead run on DNA isolated from bulk tissue.

Reading the germline V gene (reference sequence) gives CDR1 SSHAT and CDR2 FNYEAQ. Trimmed from V: 5 bases; trimmed from J: 6 bases; junction bases lacking a gene match: 10. There are 16 amino acids in the CDR3, from cysteine to phenylalanine inclusive. Only the CDR3 DNA is retained, 48 bases long and in frame from the first base. The sequenced sample was lung tumor tissue. The chain joins TRBV7-7 to TRBJ2-1; the central 10 bases match TRBD2. The clonotype originates from a human donor with non-small cell lung cancer. This receptor carries the CDR3 CASSRDLSSGGNEQFF. Here is the DNA: TGTGCCAGCAGCCGGGACCTTTCTAGCGGGGGCAATGAGCAGTTCTTC.